The 14 T cell receptor beta chains given below trace back to one sample, sequenced in a study of OX40 agonist ivuxolimab in advanced cancers. Repertoires were generated with immunoSEQ multiplex PCR, while TCRdb's copy carries only in-frame clones and drops some. This sample has 74,000 or so clones, with about nine tenths found just once. The sequences come from CD4+ or CD8+ T cells sorted from blood, collected in a trial of the OX40 agonist ivuxolimab. Every receptor here comes from an adult with an advanced solid tumor such as melanoma, head and neck, liver or kidney cancer.

V and J are TRBV2 and TRBJ2-5; D may be TRBD2 (5 bases). This CDR3 has 13 amino acids. CDR1 SNHLY and CDR2 FYNNEI come from the germline V gene. The V and J ends lost 5 bases and 5 bases respectively, with 12 bases between them. CDR3 in DNA: TGTGCCAGCAGTTCGCTAGGCGGGGAGACCCAGTACTTC. Its translation: CASSSLGGETQYF.

The chain joins TRBV19 to TRBJ1-5, with D perhaps TRBD1 (6 bases). CDR1 and CDR2 (germline): LNHDA, SQIVND (reference sequence). V was trimmed by 3 bases and J by 2 bases, leaving 14 bases between them. CDR3 length: 16 residues. The CDR3 DNA sequence: TGTGCCAGTAGTATTGAAGACAGGTTGGGCAATCAGCCCCAGCATTTT. Translating it yields CASSIEDRLGNQPQHF.

The rearrangement uses TRBV5-1 and TRBJ2-1, with TRBD2 matching 8 bases. Germline CDR1 and CDR2: SGHRS and YFSETQ. The CDR3 runs 18 residues. The V segment lost 4 bases and the J segment 4 bases; nucleotides outside the gene matches: 16. The CDR3 sequence is CASSRPLPAGGSYNEQFF. CDR3 nucleotide sequence: TGCGCCAGCAGCCGCCCCCTCCCTGCGGGGGGTTCGTACAATGAGCAGTTCTTC. Variable domain in full (rest from reference TRBV5-1 and TRBJ2-1): KAGVTQTPRYLIKTRGQQVTLSCSPISGHRSVSWYQQTPGQGLQFLFEYFSETQRNKGNFPGRFSGRQFSNSRSEMNVSTLELGDSALYLCASSRPLPAGGSYNEQFFGPGTRLTVL.

The sample holds a few counts of this clone. This chain connects TRBV6-6 to TRBJ1-2; D not resolved. With 0 bases removed from V and 4 bases from J, the gap between germline ends came to 9 bases. The germline CDR1 and CDR2 sequences are MNHNY and SVGAGI (reference sequence). This CDR3 region has 14 residues. The CDR3 nucleotides are TGTGCCAGCAGTTACTCCCAGGATCTCTATGGCTACACCTTC. This codes for CASSYSQDLYGYTF.

The J gene is TRBJ2-5, the V gene TRBV5-1; no firm D call. V was trimmed by 0 bases and J by 1 base, leaving 7 bases between them. Germline V gene data show CDR1 as SGHRS and CDR2 as YFSETQ. This CDR3 spans 14 amino acids. CDR3 residues: CASSLGDGQETQYF. Written as DNA, the CDR3 is TGCGCCAGCAGCTTGGGGGATGGCCAAGAGACCCAGTACTTC.

The V call is TRBV9, the J call TRBJ1-2; D uncertain. The CDR3 is made up of 13 amino acids. Germline loops: CDR1 SGDLS, CDR2 YYNGEE. V was shortened by 0 bases and J by 1 base, with 4 bases between the two germline ends. In DNA, the CDR3 is TGTGCCAGCAGCGTAGAGGATAACTATGGCTACACCTTC. Protein product: CASSVEDNYGYTF. Full variable domain (outside the CDR3, taken from reference TRBV9 and TRBJ1-2): DSGVTQTPKHLITATGQRVTLRCSPRSGDLSVYWYQQSLDQGLQFLIQYYNGEERAKGNILERFSAQQFPDLHSELNLSSLELGDSALYFCASSVEDNYGYTFGSGTRLTVV.

The J gene is TRBJ2-5, the V gene TRBV11-2; TRBD1 is a possible D gene (5 bases). V was trimmed by 2 bases and J by 3 bases, leaving 7 bases between them. Germline CDR1 reads SGHAT; CDR2 reads FQNNGV. The CDR3 consists of 13 residues. This CDR3 is CASSLSDKETQYF. CDR3 DNA: TGTGCCAGCAGCTTATCGGACAAAGAGACCCAGTACTTC. Filled out from reference TRBV11-2 and TRBJ2-5, the complete variable domain reads EAGVAQSPRYKIIEKRQSVAFWCNPISGHATLYWYQQILGQGPKLLIQFQNNGVVDDSQLPKDRFSAERLKGVDSTLKIQPAKLEDSAVYLCASSLSDKETQYFGPGTRLLVL.

The chain is built from TRBV5-5 and TRBJ2-7; D is possibly TRBD1 (5 bases). This CDR3 comprises 15 residues. CDR1 and CDR2 (germline): SGHKS, YYEKEE (reference sequence). Between the trimmed V and J ends, which lost 0 bases and 4 bases, there was a span of 14 bases. CDR3 protein: CASSLVAGKGYEQYF. In nucleotides, the CDR3 is TGTGCCAGCAGCTTGGTTGCAGGGAAGGGATACGAGCAGTACTTC.

This clone was recorded at least ten times. This rearrangement joins TRBV11-2 to TRBJ2-7; 8 bases are shared with TRBD2. The germline V gene encodes CDR1 SGHAT and CDR2 FQNNGV. Trimming cost V 3 bases and J 4 bases; bases outside gene matches: 8. This CDR3 is built from 15 residues. The chain's CDR3 is CASSFSGTSRYEQYF. The CDR3 DNA is TGTGCCAGCAGCTTCTCCGGGACTAGTCGGTACGAGCAGTACTTC.

The J gene is TRBJ2-1, the V gene TRBV18, with D perhaps TRBD1 or TRBD2 (5 bases each). The germline V and J ends were trimmed by 6 bases and 9 bases, with 18 bases remaining between them. CDR3 length: 14 amino acids. In germline, CDR1 is KGHSH, CDR2 LQKENI. In DNA, the CDR3 is TGTGCCAGCTCGGGGTACCCGGGACCCAGTGAGCAGTTCTTC. Translated: CASSGYPGPSEQFF.

The genes are TRBV10-3 and TRBJ1-1; maybe TRBD1 (6 bases). CDR1 and CDR2 (germline): ENHRY, SYGVKD. Trimming cost V 2 bases and J 4 bases, with 14 bases left between them. The CDR3 length is 15 residues. CDR3 in DNA: TGTGCCATCAGTGAGGAACAGGGTCGGGGCACTGAAGCTTTCTTT. Translation gives CAISEEQGRGTEAFF.

This clone was seen only a few times. The chain is built from TRBV5-1 and TRBJ2-5; D might be TRBD2 (6 bases). In germline, CDR1 is SGHRS, CDR2 YFSETQ. The CDR3 spans 14 residues. V gave up 4 bases and J gave up 4 bases, with 14 bases separating them. The CDR3 DNA reads TGCGCCAGCAGCCAGAATGGACTAATAGAGACCCAGTACTTC. Translating it yields CASSQNGLIETQYF.

The chain uses TRBV7-6 and TRBJ2-1; 9 nucleotides line up with TRBD2. The germline V gene encodes CDR1 SGHVS and CDR2 FNYEAQ. This CDR3 is 15 amino acids long. J gave up 3 bases and V 5 bases, and 5 bases lay outside the gene matches. The CDR3 bases are TGTGCCAGCAGCCAAAGCGGGGGGCTCTACAATGAGCAGTTCTTC. Amino acid sequence: CASSQSGGLYNEQFF.

The chain is built from TRBV19 and TRBJ2-1, with 10 bases aligning to TRBD2. This CDR3 region has 15 residues. With V trimmed by 2 bases and J by 9 bases, 7 bases remained unmatched. The germline gives CDR1 LNHDA, CDR2 SQIVND (reference sequence). The CDR3 coding sequence is TGTGCCAGTAGTATAAGAGCGGGAGGGCCAGTTGAGCAGTTCTTC. This encodes CASSIRAGGPVEQFF.